Following are 20 T cell receptor beta chains from one sample sequenced in a study of shared clonotypes between healthy human individuals. This table comes from immunoSEQ multiplex PCR, and its TCRdb copy is limited to in-frame clones, with some not included. This sample has about 1 million clones, with approximately 76% found just once. The sample consisted of memory CD4+ T cells sorted from blood. The subset: CD45RA-negative fraction. All receptors come from a man between 18 and 35 years old in good health.

This clone was seen a few times. V and J are TRBV7-8 and TRBJ1-4; TRBD1 agrees at 9 bases. The CDR3 spans 15 residues. With V trimmed by 0 bases and J by 5 bases, 1 base remained unmatched. The V gene's germline CDR1 is SGHVS and CDR2 FQNEAQ. The CDR3 DNA sequence: TGTGCCAGCAGCTTAGCTGGGACAGGGAATGAAAAACTGTTTTTT. It is translated as CASSLAGTGNEKLFF.

CDR3 amino acids: CASSPNGLATYNEQFF. In DNA, the CDR3 is TGTGCCAGCAGCCCCAACGGACTAGCAACCTACAATGAGCAGTTCTTC. The chain is built from TRBV9 and TRBJ2-1; 8 bases fit TRBD2. The length of the CDR3 is 16 residues. The germline V gene encodes CDR1 SGDLS and CDR2 YYNGEE. V shed 4 bases and J 2 bases; nucleotides not matched to a gene: 8.

The chain is built from TRBV11-2 and TRBJ2-7, with TRBD1 identical over 7 bases. With V trimmed by 5 bases and J by 0 bases, 13 bases remained unmatched. The CDR3 is 17 amino acids. CDR1 SGHAT and CDR2 FQNNGV come from the germline V gene. The CDR3 sequence is CASSAATQGYSSYEQYF. The CDR3 DNA reads as TGTGCCAGCAGCGCGGCGACACAGGGGTATAGCTCCTACGAGCAGTACTTC.

J is TRBJ2-4 and V is TRBV19; TRBD2 aligns across 8 bases. Trimming at V came to 6 bases and at J to 3 bases, leaving 10 bases not matched to a gene. This CDR3 contains 16 residues. The germline V gene has CDR1 LNHDA and CDR2 SQIVND (reference sequence). The CDR3 DNA is TGTGCCAGTAGAAATGCGGGGGGACGAGTCAAAAACATTCAGTACTTC. Its protein is CASRNAGGRVKNIQYF.

This chain links TRBV6-5 with TRBJ1-1; 7 positions agree with TRBD1. The germline V gene has CDR1 MNHEY and CDR2 SVGAGI. J lost 0 bases, V lost 6 bases, and 1 base had no gene match. CDR3 size: 13 residues. The CDR3 here is CASSRGLNTEAFF. For the CDR3, the DNA is TGTGCCAGCAGCAGGGGGTTGAACACTGAAGCTTTCTTT.

About this clone itself: A read error may account for a junction end that differs from germline. The chain joins TRBV10-3 to TRBJ1-3; D is unclear. The V gene's germline CDR1 is ENHRY and CDR2 SYGVKD. This CDR3 comprises 14 residues. The CDR3 reads CAIRDGRSLNTIYF. CDR3 nucleotides: TGTGCCATCCGTGACGGCAGATCGCTGAACACCATATATTTT.

This chain joins TRBV11-2 and TRBJ1-1; a possible D gene is TRBD1 (5 bases). CDR3 size: 11 residues. The V and J ends lost 5 bases and 10 bases respectively, with 11 bases between them. The germline V gene has CDR1 SGHAT and CDR2 FQNNGV. CDR3 sequence: CASSPSGGAFF. For the CDR3, the DNA is TGTGCCAGCAGCCCGTCTGGGGGAGCTTTCTTT.

This chain joins TRBV5-6 and TRBJ2-5, with no clear D. The V gene lost 9 bases and the J gene lost 3 bases, with 12 bases spanning the gap. There are 12 residues in the CDR3. Germline CDR1 and CDR2: SGHDT and YYEEEE. CDR3 coding DNA: TGTGCCACGTCCTCGGCCAAAGAGACCCAGTACTTC. Encoded protein: CATSSAKETQYF.

This clone was detected a few times. The V and J genes are TRBV7-2 and TRBJ1-2; D possibly corresponds to TRBD1 (6 bases). V dropped 4 bases and J dropped 8 bases, with 11 bases sitting between them. The germline V gene has CDR1 SGHTA and CDR2 FQGNSA. There are 12 residues in the CDR3. The CDR3 DNA sequence: TGTGCCAGCAGCTCGGACAGAGGGGGCTACACCTTC. Its protein is CASSSDRGGYTF.

The sample holds one count of this clone. This rearrangement joins TRBV21-1 to TRBJ2-1; TRBD2 is the table's D call, not checked against the DNA. TRBV21-1 is reported as a pseudogene. The length of the CDR3 is 22 residues. CDR3 nucleotides: TGTGCCAGCAGCAAAGGGAGCGGGAGGACAGGGTCGGAGCGGGAGGGAATTGGGGAGCAGTTCTTC. It encodes CASSKGSGRTGSEREGIGEQFF.

V and J are TRBV2 and TRBJ1-4; 9 bases match TRBD1. Germline V gene lookup returns CDR1 SNHLY and CDR2 FYNNEI. The CDR3 runs 16 residues. V dropped 6 bases and J dropped 13; count of bases not matched to a gene: 18. The CDR3 coding sequence is TGTGCCAGCAGCCGAAATCCGGGACAGGGTATCTTGCGACTGTTTTTT. Protein: CASSRNPGQGILRLFF.

CDR3 bases: TGCGCCACCAGGAGGGGGACTAGCATCGATGAGCAGTTCTTC. Its translation is CATRRGTSIDEQFF. The rearrangement links TRBV5-1 to TRBJ2-1; 9 bases are a match to TRBD2. The CDR3 loop spans 14 amino acids. J lost 8 bases, V lost 9 bases, and 12 bases had no gene match. The germline gives CDR1 SGHRS, CDR2 YFSETQ.

V gene TRBV6-1 combines with J gene TRBJ2-1; a weak D match, TRBD1 (5 bases). The CDR3 runs to 12 residues. The V and J ends lost 2 bases and 16 bases respectively, with 15 bases between them. Germline CDR1 and CDR2: MNHNS and SASEGT. The CDR3 spells CASSEIARARFF. DNA for the CDR3: TGTGCCAGCAGTGAAATAGCCAGGGCCCGTTTCTTC.

The rearrangement joins TRBV7-9 to TRBJ2-2; no definite D call. Trimming stripped 3 bases from V and 8 bases from J, with 7 bases between. The length of the CDR3 is 12 residues. Looked up from germline, CDR1 is SEHNR and CDR2 is FQNEAQ (reference sequence). Here the CDR3 reads CASSFETGELFF. DNA of the CDR3: TGTGCCAGCAGCTTCGAGACGGGGGAGCTGTTTTTT.

The V and J genes are TRBV5-8 and TRBJ1-2; 9 bases agree with TRBD1. The CDR3 runs 14 residues. V lost 0 bases to trimming and J lost 3 bases; unmatched junction nucleotides: 0. CDR1 is SGHTS and CDR2 is YDEGEE in the germline V gene. Written as DNA, the CDR3 is TGTGCCAGCAGCTTGGGACAGGGGGACTATGGCTACACCTTC. The encoded protein is CASSLGQGDYGYTF.

The V gene is TRBV10-3, the J gene TRBJ1-4; D perhaps matches TRBD1 (5 bases). CDR1 and CDR2 (germline): ENHRY, SYGVKD. The CDR3 sequence is 14 residues long. Trimming pared 11 bases from V and 0 bases from J, leaving 13 bases between. The CDR3 sequence: CACGTDATNEKLFF. Here the CDR3 DNA reads TGTGCCTGTGGGACTGATGCAACTAATGAAAAACTGTTTTTT.

The chain links TRBV6-1 to TRBJ2-5; the D gene could be TRBD1 or TRBD2 (6 bases each). This CDR3 comprises 14 residues. Germline V gene sequence: CDR1 MNHNS, CDR2 SASEGT. V was clipped by 6 bases and J by 4 bases, with 15 bases between them. CDR3 DNA sequence: TGTGCCAGCAGGGGGGGCATACGCACAGAGACCCAGTACTTC. It encodes CASRGGIRTETQYF.

The gene calls are TRBV9 and TRBJ2-3; weak D call: TRBD1 (6 bases). Germline V lookup: CDR1 SGDLS, CDR2 YYNGEE. V was trimmed by 6 bases and J by 2 bases, leaving 13 bases between them. This CDR3 region has 14 residues. The CDR3 loop is CASNRGGTTDTQYF. Here the CDR3 DNA reads TGTGCCAGCAACAGAGGGGGTACCACAGATACGCAGTATTTT.

V gene TRBV5-6 combines with J gene TRBJ2-1; 8 nucleotides agree with TRBD2. The length of the CDR3 is 15 residues. V shed 4 bases and J 4 bases; nucleotides not matched to a gene: 7. Germline V gene data show CDR1 as SGHDT and CDR2 as YYEEEE. CDR3 protein: CASSPAGLDYNEQFF. The CDR3 region has the DNA TGTGCCAGCAGCCCGGCGGGACTAGATTACAATGAGCAGTTCTTC.

Note on this clone: In the same sample, other DNA sequences code for this CDR3. The chain uses TRBV18 and TRBJ1-1, with a weak D call TRBD1 (6 bases). The V end lost 4 bases, the J end lost 0 bases, and 9 bases lay between the germline ends. Germline-derived CDR1 and CDR2 are KGHSH and LQKENI. The CDR3 totals 14 residues. CDR3 sequence: CASSLQGLNTEAFF. DNA of the CDR3: TGTGCCAGCTCACTCCAGGGGTTGAACACTGAAGCTTTCTTT.